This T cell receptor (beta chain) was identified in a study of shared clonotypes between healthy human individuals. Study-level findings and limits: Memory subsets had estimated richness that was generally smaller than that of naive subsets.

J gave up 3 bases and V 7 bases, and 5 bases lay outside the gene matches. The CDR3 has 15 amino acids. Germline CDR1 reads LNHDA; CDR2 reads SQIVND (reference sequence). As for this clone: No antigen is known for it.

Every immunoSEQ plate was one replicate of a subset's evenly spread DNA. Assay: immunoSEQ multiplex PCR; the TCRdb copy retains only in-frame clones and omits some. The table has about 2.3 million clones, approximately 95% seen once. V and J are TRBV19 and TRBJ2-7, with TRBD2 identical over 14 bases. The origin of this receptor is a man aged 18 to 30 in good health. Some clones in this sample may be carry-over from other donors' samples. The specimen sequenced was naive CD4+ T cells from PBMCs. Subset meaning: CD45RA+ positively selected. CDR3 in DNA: TGTGCCAGTACCCTGGGGACTAGCGGGAGCTACGAGCAGTACTTC. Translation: CASTLGTSGSYEQYF.